These T cell receptor beta chains were read from a single sample in a study of blood T cell repertoires in COVID-19. Some clones are missing from TCRdb's copy, which holds only in-frame ones; the method was immunoSEQ multiplex PCR. Among tens of thousands of clones, roughly 82% were seen once, and the ten largest hold roughly a sixth. Material: peripheral blood. The receptors stem from a human donor in a cohort sampled during active COVID-19. Both conserved end residues are part of each CDR3. Fields, in order: J gene, V gene, D gene, clone size, CDR3 protein, CDR3 DNA. The D gene is left open where the match is weak. Size is stated for part of the rows, as once, few or many counts, or as a class when the clone is expanded.

J: TRBJ2-6
V: TRBV2
D: TRBD1
size: -
CDR3: CASMPGTAVPGANVLTF
DNA: TGTGCCAGCATGCCCGGGACAGCTGTCCCCGGGGCCAACGTCCTGACTTTC

J: TRBJ1-5
V: TRBV6-4
D: -
size: -
CDR3: CASSDSKLGCHYQPQHF
DNA: TGTGCCAGCAGTGACTCGAAGCTAGGTTGCCACTATCAGCCCCAGCATTTT

J: TRBJ1-1
V: TRBV13
D: TRBD1
size: -
CDR3: CASSYKGGQITAFF
DNA: TGTGCCAGCAGCTACAAAGGGGGACAGATTACGGCTTTCTTT

J: TRBJ1-2
V: TRBV30
D: TRBD1
size: -
CDR3: CAWIFRGQESF
DNA: TGTGCCTGGATTTTTAGGGGGCAAGAGTCCTTC

J: TRBJ1-1
V: TRBV6-5
D: TRBD1
size: -
CDR3: CASSWTGDTEAFF
DNA: TGTGCCAGCAGTTGGACAGGGGACACTGAAGCTTTCTTT

J: TRBJ2-7
V: TRBV5-4
D: -
size: few
CDR3: CASSSIQGGAYEQYF
DNA: TGTGCCAGCAGCTCAATACAGGGTGGCGCCTACGAGCAGTACTTC

J: TRBJ2-5
V: TRBV25-1
D: TRBD1
size: -
CDR3: CASETTTGGGETQYF
DNA: TGTGCCAGCGAAACCACGACAGGGGGCGGAGAGACCCAGTACTTC

J: TRBJ1-2
V: TRBV18
D: TRBD1
size: -
CDR3: CASSPGQGTYGYTF
DNA: TGTGCCAGCTCACCAGGACAGGGAACCTATGGCTACACCTTC

J: TRBJ2-7
V: TRBV7-6
D: -
size: -
CDR3: CASSLFPGGSYEQYF
DNA: TGTGCCAGCAGCTTATTTCCCGGGGGTTCCTACGAGCAGTACTTC

J: TRBJ1-1
V: TRBV7-2
D: -
size: -
CDR3: CASSLNPRGEAFF
DNA: TGTGCCAGCAGCTTAAACCCGCGGGGTGAAGCTTTCTTT

J: TRBJ1-4
V: TRBV5-5
D: -
size: -
CDR3: CASSRGAVLNEKLFF
DNA: TGTGCCAGCAGCCGCGGGGCAGTTCTTAATGAAAAACTGTTTTTT

J: TRBJ2-5
V: TRBV27
D: -
size: -
CDR3: CASTPRGFGGGETQYF
DNA: TGTGCCAGCACCCCTAGGGGGTTTGGGGGGGGAGAGACCCAGTACTTC

J: TRBJ2-7
V: TRBV5-1
D: TRBD1
size: -
CDR3: CASSLGPGQTGYEQYF
DNA: TGCGCCAGCAGCTTGGGGCCGGGACAGACTGGGTACGAGCAGTACTTC

J: TRBJ1-1
V: TRBV7-2
D: TRBD1
size: -
CDR3: CASSLQPGQMNTEAFF
DNA: TGTGCCAGCAGCTTACAACCGGGACAGATGAACACTGAAGCTTTCTTT

J: TRBJ2-7
V: TRBV10-3
D: TRBD1
size: -
CDR3: CAIRGRQGVGYEQYF
DNA: TGTGCCATCAGGGGGCGACAGGGAGTTGGCTACGAGCAGTACTTC

J: TRBJ1-1
V: TRBV4-1
D: -
size: -
CDR3: CASRDNQGAEAFF
DNA: TGCGCCAGCAGGGACAATCAAGGAGCTGAAGCTTTCTTT

J: TRBJ1-1
V: TRBV29-1
D: -
size: -
CDR3: CSVEGGREGYDTEAFF
DNA: TGCAGCGTTGAAGGGGGCAGGGAGGGGTACGACACTGAAGCTTTCTTT

J: TRBJ1-1
V: TRBV10-3
D: TRBD1
size: -
CDR3: CAISRDRTEAFF
DNA: TGTGCCATCAGTAGGGACAGGACTGAAGCTTTCTTT

J: TRBJ2-7
V: TRBV29-1
D: -
size: few
CDR3: CSVEISSYEQYF
DNA: TGCAGCGTTGAAATCAGCTCCTACGAGCAGTACTTC

J: TRBJ2-7
V: TRBV27
D: TRBD2
size: -
CDR3: CASSSGGVGYEQYF
DNA: TGTGCCAGCAGTTCCGGGGGGGTCGGCTACGAGCAGTACTTC

J: TRBJ1-2
V: TRBV15
D: -
size: once
CDR3: CATSPLGGGYYGYTF
DNA: TGTGCCACCAGCCCGTTAGGAGGAGGCTACTATGGCTACACCTTC

J: TRBJ2-5
V: TRBV10-2
D: -
size: -
CDR3: CASSPDPLSGTNPAQYF
DNA: TGCGCCAGCAGTCCTGACCCCCTTTCAGGAACCAACCCTGCCCAGTACTTC

J: TRBJ2-2
V: TRBV10-3
D: -
size: -
CDR3: CAISESIGAGELFF
DNA: TGTGCCATCAGTGAGTCGATAGGGGCCGGGGAGCTGTTTTTT

J: TRBJ2-7
V: TRBV10-3
D: -
size: -
CDR3: CATLPYGGYEQYF
DNA: TGTGCCACCCTGCCGTACGGTGGCTACGAGCAGTACTTC

J: TRBJ2-5
V: TRBV7-2
D: -
size: -
CDR3: CASSLDGGLRTQYF
DNA: TGTGCCAGCAGCTTAGACGGCGGTTTAAGGACCCAGTACTTC

J: TRBJ2-1
V: TRBV19
D: -
size: -
CDR3: CASSPPGPIRVDEQFF
DNA: TGTGCCAGTAGTCCGCCGGGTCCCATTCGCGTCGATGAGCAGTTCTTC

J: TRBJ1-5
V: TRBV5-6
D: -
size: -
CDR3: CASSRQSNQPQHF
DNA: TGTGCCAGCAGCCGACAGAGCAATCAGCCCCAGCATTTT

J: TRBJ2-7
V: TRBV5-1
D: -
size: -
CDR3: CASSFESSYEQYF
DNA: TGCGCCAGCAGCTTCGAGAGCTCCTACGAGCAGTACTTC

J: TRBJ2-7
V: TRBV15
D: -
size: -
CDR3: CATSLEPRGGYEQYF
DNA: TGTGCCACCAGCTTAGAACCTAGGGGAGGCTACGAGCAGTACTTC

J: TRBJ1-2
V: TRBV5-1
D: TRBD1
size: -
CDR3: CASSLGTGQGSGGYTF
DNA: TGCGCCAGCAGCTTGGGCACGGGACAGGGGTCGGGGGGCTACACCTTC

J: TRBJ1-1
V: TRBV5-1
D: TRBD1
size: -
CDR3: CASSIRTGINTEAFF
DNA: TGCGCCAGCAGCATAAGGACAGGGATCAACACTGAAGCTTTCTTT

J: TRBJ2-5
V: TRBV27
D: TRBD2
size: -
CDR3: CASSRTSTVETQYF
DNA: TGTGCCAGCAGCCGGACTAGCACGGTGGAGACCCAGTACTTC

J: TRBJ1-1
V: TRBV25-1
D: TRBD1
size: -
CDR3: CASSSDRRPFF
DNA: TGTGCCAGCAGTTCGGACAGGAGGCCTTTCTTT

J: TRBJ2-4
V: TRBV12-5
D: -
size: -
CDR3: CASVLDSPLRSLAKNIQYF
DNA: TGTGCTAGTGTTCTGGACAGCCCTTTGAGGTCCCTAGCCAAAAACATTCAGTACTTC

J: TRBJ1-5
V: TRBV18
D: -
size: few
CDR3: CASSPGSNQPQHF
DNA: TGTGCCAGCTCACCAGGCAGCAATCAGCCCCAGCATTTT

J: TRBJ1-1
V: TRBV6-5
D: -
size: -
CDR3: CASSQLRENTEAFF
DNA: TGTGCCAGCAGTCAGTTGCGGGAGAACACTGAAGCTTTCTTT

J: TRBJ1-2
V: TRBV4-3
D: -
size: -
CDR3: CASSQTEISGYTF
DNA: TGCGCCAGCAGCCAGACGGAGATTTCTGGCTACACCTTC

J: TRBJ1-1
V: TRBV12-5
D: -
size: -
CDR3: CASGLTQGNTEAFF
DNA: TGTGCTAGTGGTTTGACACAGGGAAACACTGAAGCTTTCTTT

J: TRBJ2-7
V: TRBV5-1
D: -
size: -
CDR3: CASSLGAQPGDEQYF
DNA: TGCGCCAGCAGCTTAGGGGCTCAACCAGGCGACGAGCAGTACTTC

J: TRBJ2-7
V: TRBV7-9
D: TRBD2
size: few
CDR3: CASSSGGAPYEQYF
DNA: TGTGCCAGCAGCTCCGGGGGGGCACCCTACGAGCAGTACTTC

J: TRBJ1-2
V: TRBV19
D: -
size: -
CDR3: CASSMERRLSMVYTF
DNA: TGTGCCAGTAGTATGGAAAGGAGGTTGTCTATGGTCTACACCTTC

J: TRBJ2-7
V: TRBV5-1
D: -
size: -
CDR3: CASSLGDSLYYEQYF
DNA: TGCGCCAGCAGCTTGGGAGACAGCTTATACTACGAGCAGTACTTC

J: TRBJ1-4
V: TRBV7-9
D: TRBD1
size: -
CDR3: CASSLSRIKQGKLFF
DNA: TGTGCCAGCAGCTTAAGTAGGATAAAACAGGGGAAACTGTTTTTT

J: TRBJ2-5
V: TRBV27
D: -
size: -
CDR3: CASSVDRIRVGTQYF
DNA: TGTGCCAGCAGTGTCGACCGCATCAGGGTAGGGACCCAGTACTTC

J: TRBJ1-1
V: TRBV19
D: -
size: few
CDR3: CASSIAGLNTEAFF
DNA: TGTGCCAGTAGTATCGCGGGGCTGAACACTGAAGCTTTCTTT

J: TRBJ2-7
V: TRBV7-3
D: -
size: -
CDR3: CASSAPGSEQYF
DNA: TGTGCCAGCAGCGCCCCAGGGTCCGAGCAGTACTTC

J: TRBJ1-1
V: TRBV5-4
D: -
size: -
CDR3: CASSLAREYTEAFF
DNA: TGTGCCAGCAGCTTGGCCCGGGAATACACTGAAGCTTTCTTT

J: TRBJ1-6
V: TRBV14
D: TRBD1
size: -
CDR3: CASSQGRRQGNSPLHF
DNA: TGTGCCAGCAGCCAAGGGAGGCGACAGGGAAATTCACCCCTCCACTTT

J: TRBJ1-6
V: TRBV2
D: -
size: few
CDR3: CASSEAGGGNSPLHF
DNA: TGTGCCAGCAGTGAAGCCGGCGGGGGGAATTCACCCCTCCACTTT

J: TRBJ1-2
V: TRBV4-1
D: -
size: -
CDR3: CASSPRTAGGYGYTF
DNA: TGCGCCAGCAGCCCGCGGACAGCCGGAGGCTATGGCTACACCTTC

J: TRBJ2-2
V: TRBV14
D: TRBD1
size: -
CDR3: CASSQLGQGSGELFF
DNA: TGTGCCAGCAGCCAACTGGGACAGGGGTCCGGGGAGCTGTTTTTT

J: TRBJ2-1
V: TRBV5-1
D: TRBD1
size: -
CDR3: CASSWAGTGNNEQFF
DNA: TGCGCCAGCAGCTGGGCCGGGACAGGGAACAATGAGCAGTTCTTC